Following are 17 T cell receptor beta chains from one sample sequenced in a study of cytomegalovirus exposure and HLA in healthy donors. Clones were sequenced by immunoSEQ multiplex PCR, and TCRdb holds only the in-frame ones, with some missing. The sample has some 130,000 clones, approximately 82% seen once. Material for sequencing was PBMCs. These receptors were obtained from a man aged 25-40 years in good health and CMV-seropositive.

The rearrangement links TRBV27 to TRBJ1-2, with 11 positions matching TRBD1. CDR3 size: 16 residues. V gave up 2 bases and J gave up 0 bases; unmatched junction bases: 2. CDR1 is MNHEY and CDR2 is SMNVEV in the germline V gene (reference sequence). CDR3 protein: CASSLRGQGANYGYTF. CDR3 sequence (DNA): TGTGCCAGCAGTTTAAGGGGACAGGGGGCTAACTATGGCTACACCTTC.

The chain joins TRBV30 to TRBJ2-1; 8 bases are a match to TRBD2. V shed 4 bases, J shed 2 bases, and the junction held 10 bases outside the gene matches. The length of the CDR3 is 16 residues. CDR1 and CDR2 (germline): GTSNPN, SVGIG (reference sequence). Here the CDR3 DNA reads TGTGCCTGGATCGGGGGGGAGGGGCACGCCTACAATGAGCAGTTCTTC. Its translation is CAWIGGEGHAYNEQFF. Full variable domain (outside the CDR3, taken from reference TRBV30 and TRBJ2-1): SQTIHQWPATLVQPVGSPLSLECTVEGTSNPNLYWYRQAAGRGLQLLFYSVGIGQISSEVPQNLSASRPQDRQFILSSKKLLLSDSGFYLCAWIGGEGHAYNEQFFGPGTRLTVL.

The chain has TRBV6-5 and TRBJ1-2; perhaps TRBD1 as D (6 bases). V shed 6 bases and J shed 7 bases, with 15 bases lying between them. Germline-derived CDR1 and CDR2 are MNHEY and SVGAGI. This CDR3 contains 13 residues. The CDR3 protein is CASSPQGEFGYTF. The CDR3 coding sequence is TGTGCCAGCAGCCCACAGGGAGAGTTTGGCTACACCTTC.

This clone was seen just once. CDR3 in amino acids: CASSVGGTSGGAPETQYF. The CDR3 DNA follows: TGTGCCAGCAGCGTAGGTGGGACTAGCGGGGGGGCCCCAGAGACCCAGTACTTC. This chain uses TRBV9 with TRBJ2-5; 16 bases align to TRBD2. The V gene's germline CDR1 is SGDLS and CDR2 YYNGEE. The CDR3 is made up of 18 amino acids. Trimming at V came to 0 bases and at J to 4 bases, leaving 6 bases not matched to a gene.

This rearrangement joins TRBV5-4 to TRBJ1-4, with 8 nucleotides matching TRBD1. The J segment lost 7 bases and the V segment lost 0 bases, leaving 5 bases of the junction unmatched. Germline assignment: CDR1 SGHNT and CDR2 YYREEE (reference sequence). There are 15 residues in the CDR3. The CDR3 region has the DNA TGTGCCAGCAGCTTGGGAGGACAGGGAAGTGAAAAACTGTTTTTT. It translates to CASSLGGQGSEKLFF.

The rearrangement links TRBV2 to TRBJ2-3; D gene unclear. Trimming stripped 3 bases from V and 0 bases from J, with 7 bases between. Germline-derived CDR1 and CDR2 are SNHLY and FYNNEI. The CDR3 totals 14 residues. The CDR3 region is CASSDNPSTDTQYF. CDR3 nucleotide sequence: TGTGCCAGCAGTGATAATCCTAGCACAGATACGCAGTATTTT.

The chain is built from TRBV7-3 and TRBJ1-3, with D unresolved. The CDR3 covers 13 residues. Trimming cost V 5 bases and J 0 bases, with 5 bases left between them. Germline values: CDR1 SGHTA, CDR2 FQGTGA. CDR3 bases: TGTGCCAGCAGCCGAGACTCTGGAAACACCATATATTTT. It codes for CASSRDSGNTIYF.

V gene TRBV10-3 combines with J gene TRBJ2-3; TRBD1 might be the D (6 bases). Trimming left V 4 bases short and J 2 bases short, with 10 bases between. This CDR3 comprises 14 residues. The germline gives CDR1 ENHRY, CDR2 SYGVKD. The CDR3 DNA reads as TGTGCCATCAGTGTACAGGGAGACACAGATACGCAGTATTTT. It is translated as CAISVQGDTDTQYF.

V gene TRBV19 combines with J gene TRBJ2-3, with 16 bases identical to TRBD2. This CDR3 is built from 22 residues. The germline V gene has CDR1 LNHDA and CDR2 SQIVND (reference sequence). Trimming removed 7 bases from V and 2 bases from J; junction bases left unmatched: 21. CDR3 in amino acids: CASNYGMKGLAGGRAPTDTQYF. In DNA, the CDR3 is TGTGCCAGTAATTACGGAATGAAGGGACTAGCGGGAGGGAGGGCCCCCACAGATACGCAGTATTTT.

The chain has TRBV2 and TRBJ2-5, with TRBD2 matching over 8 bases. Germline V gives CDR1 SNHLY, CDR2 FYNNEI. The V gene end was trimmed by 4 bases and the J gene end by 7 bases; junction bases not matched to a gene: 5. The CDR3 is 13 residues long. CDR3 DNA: TGTGCCAGCAGTGGTGGTAGCGGGGCGACCCAGTACTTC. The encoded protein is CASSGGSGATQYF. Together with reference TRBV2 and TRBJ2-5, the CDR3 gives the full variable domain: EPEVTQTPSHQVTQMGQEVILRCVPISNHLYFYWYRQILGQKVEFLVSFYNNEISEKSEIFDDQFSVERPDGSNFTLKIRSTKLEDSAMYFCASSGGSGATQYFGPGTRLLVL.

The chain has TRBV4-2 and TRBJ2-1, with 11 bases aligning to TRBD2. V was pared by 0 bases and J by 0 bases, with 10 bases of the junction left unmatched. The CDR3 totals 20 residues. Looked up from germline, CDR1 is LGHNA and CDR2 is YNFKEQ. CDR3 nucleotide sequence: TGTGCCAGCAGCCAAGATCTAGGACTAGCGGGTTCCTTCTCCTACAATGAGCAGTTCTTC. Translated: CASSQDLGLAGSFSYNEQFF.

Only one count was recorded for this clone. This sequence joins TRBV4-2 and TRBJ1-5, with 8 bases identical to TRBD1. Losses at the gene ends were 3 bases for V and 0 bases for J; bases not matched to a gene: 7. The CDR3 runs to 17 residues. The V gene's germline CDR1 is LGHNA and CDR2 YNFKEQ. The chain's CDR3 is CASSQGTTGDSNQPQHF. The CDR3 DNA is TGTGCCAGCAGCCAGGGGACGACAGGGGATAGCAATCAGCCCCAGCATTTT.

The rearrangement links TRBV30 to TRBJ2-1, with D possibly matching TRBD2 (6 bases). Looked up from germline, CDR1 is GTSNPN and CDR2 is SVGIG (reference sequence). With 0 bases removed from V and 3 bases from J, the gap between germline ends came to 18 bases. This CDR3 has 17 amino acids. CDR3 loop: CAWSVKVGTQFYNEQFF. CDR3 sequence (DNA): TGTGCCTGGAGTGTGAAGGTCGGGACTCAATTCTACAATGAGCAGTTCTTC. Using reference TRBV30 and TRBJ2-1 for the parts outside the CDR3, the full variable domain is SQTIHQWPATLVQPVGSPLSLECTVEGTSNPNLYWYRQAAGRGLQLLFYSVGIGQISSEVPQNLSASRPQDRQFILSSKKLLLSDSGFYLCAWSVKVGTQFYNEQFFGPGTRLTVL.

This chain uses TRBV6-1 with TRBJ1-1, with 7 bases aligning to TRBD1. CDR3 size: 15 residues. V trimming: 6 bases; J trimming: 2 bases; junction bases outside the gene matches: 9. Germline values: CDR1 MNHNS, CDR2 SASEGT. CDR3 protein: CASRGGQLGNTEAFF. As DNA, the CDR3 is TGTGCCAGCAGGGGGGGACAGCTGGGAAACACTGAAGCTTTCTTT.

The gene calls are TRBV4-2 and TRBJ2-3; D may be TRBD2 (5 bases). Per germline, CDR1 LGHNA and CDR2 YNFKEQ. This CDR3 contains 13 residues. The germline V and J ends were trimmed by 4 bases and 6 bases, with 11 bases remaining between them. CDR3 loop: CASSPRTSDTQYF. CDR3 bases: TGTGCCAGCAGCCCCCGGACTTCTGATACGCAGTATTTT.

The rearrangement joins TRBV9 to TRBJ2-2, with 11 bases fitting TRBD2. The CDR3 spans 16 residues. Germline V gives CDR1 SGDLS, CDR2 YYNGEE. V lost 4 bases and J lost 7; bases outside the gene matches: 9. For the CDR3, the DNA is TGTGCCAGCAGCCCCCATAGCGGGGGGGCCATCGGGGAGCTGTTTTTT. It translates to CASSPHSGGAIGELFF.

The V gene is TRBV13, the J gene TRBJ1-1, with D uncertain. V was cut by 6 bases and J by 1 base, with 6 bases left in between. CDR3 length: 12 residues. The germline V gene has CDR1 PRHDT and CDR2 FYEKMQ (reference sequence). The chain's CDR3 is CASSPGNTEAFF. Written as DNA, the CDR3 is TGTGCCAGCAGTCCGGGGAACACTGAAGCTTTCTTT.